This T cell receptor beta chain appears in the sequencing data of a study of regulatory T cells in long-lasting Graves disease (dated by TCRdb to about 2021). With respect to the entire study: To count as having persistent Graves' disease, a patient had to have received antithyroid drug treatment for over 5 years with TSH receptor autoantibodies remaining persistently positive. Peripheral blood TCR sequencing and RNA sequencing compared persistent Graves' disease patients with newly diagnosed Graves' disease patients. The study was conducted in China and was registered as a clinical trial. A total of roughly 35 samples underwent TCR sequencing: around 13 from persistent and roughly 20 from newly diagnosed Graves' disease patients. Antithyroid drugs had been taken for approximately 10 years on average by persistent Graves' disease patients in the clinical cohort. What the study reported, not specific to this receptor: Persistent patients shared more public clonotypes among themselves (around 3,000) than newly diagnosed patients did (more than 850). As a limitation, the authors acknowledged that the small sample size may reduce accuracy. Sequencing and analysis were limited to the TCR beta chain. Persistent disease showed preferential use of TRBV28, TRBJ1-2 and TRBJ2-5, whereas newly diagnosed disease favored TRBV20-1 and TRBJ2-1. Compared with newly diagnosed patients, patients with persistent Graves' disease had lower TCR Shannon entropy and fewer highly expanded clones, which suggests clonal expansion. Only peripheral blood was studied, because thyroid tissue, the primary lesion, was inaccessible.

According to the germline V gene, CDR1 reads SGHRS and CDR2 reads YFSETQ. Deletion took 0 bases off V and 12 bases off J, with a span of 12 bases between the germline ends. Taken from cysteine to phenylalanine, the CDR3 has 13 residues. Here the CDR3 DNA is all that survives: 39 bases in frame from base 1. This specimen's time point label, per the study, means: persistent/refractory GD, antithyroid drugs over 5 years with positive TRAb. For both TCR sequencing and RNA sequencing, RNA was extracted from PBMCs in TRIzol. The diagnosis of Graves' disease followed American Thyroid Association guidelines. Recruitment of patients was carried out at an endocrinology department in Xi'an, China. Each patient gave approximately 9 milliliters of peripheral blood, collected in an EDTA anticoagulant tube. PBMCs were isolated by Ficoll Paque Plus density gradient separation without further T cell sorting. RNA quality was checked with an Agilent 2100 Bioanalyzer and agarose gel, and concentration with a NanoDrop 2000.

This clonotype was recorded a few times. No antigen is known for it. No base quality information exists; no much larger clone differs at one position. The library was prepared using multiplex PCR. Sequenced using an Illumina HiSeq 4000. To build TCR beta libraries, CDR3 regions were amplified by Arm-PCR using iRepertoire HTBI primers. Before sequencing, the PCR products went through gel purification. The paper's processing steps were these. Across samples, around 58 TRBV and approximately 15 TRBJ segments were identified and used for gene usage analysis of CDR3 amino acid clonotypes. Filtered high-quality paired reads were merged into contigs using COPE and FqMerger. Contigs were aligned with BLAST to IMGT TRBV, TRBD and TRBJ reference genes, and CDR3 was defined per IMGT. Any clonotype with a frequency above 0.1% was classified as a highly expanded clone. Shannon entropy served as the measure of repertoire diversity, while the Gini coefficient captured V-J evenness. Public clonotypes were defined as clonotypes shared by more than one individual. Through fastp at Q25 and MiXCR, TCRdb rebuilt clones from the public reads, retaining in-frame beta chains. Rows with a matching CDR3 protein are joined into one entry that keeps the most common DNA and genes. These V and J calls derive from TCRdb rather than the authors' analysis. Across this sample there are 420,000 or so distinct CDR3 sequences, with less than 25% seen only once. About a quarter of the sample rests with the top ten.

This specimen consisted of peripheral blood mononuclear cells (PBMCs), obtained when the disease was refractory, from a patient treated with antithyroid drugs. The rearrangement combines TRBV5-1 with TRBJ1-4, with no reliable assignment of the D segment. This receptor was taken from a female donor with Graves disease. CDR3 protein: CASSLVPHKELFF. DNA sequence: TGCGCCAGCAGCTTGGTTCCACATAAGGAACTGTTTTTT.